This is a list of T cell receptor beta chains from one sample in a study of cytomegalovirus exposure and HLA in healthy donors. The assay was immunoSEQ multiplex PCR, and TCRdb's table has in-frame clones only and misses some. Seen here are under 150,000 clones, roughly 65% observed once, and the top ten hold 10%. Source material: PBMCs. Receptor source: a man between 40 and 49 years old in good health and CMV-seropositive. CDR3s leave out the opening cysteine and the closing phenylalanine or tryptophan. D genes are given only for firm matches. Clone size is shown for a subset of rows, as once, few, many or a class of expanded clone.

d_gene	v_gene	abundance	j_gene	CDR3aa
TRBD2	TRBV29-1	.	TRBJ2-7	SVERASGGASEQY
TRBD1	TRBV10-3	few	TRBJ2-7	AISDSRTGGPYEQY
.	TRBV6-5	.	TRBJ2-7	ACHDTGSDEQY
.	TRBV18	.	TRBJ1-1	ASSPRDSRNTEAF
TRBD2	TRBV5-1	.	TRBJ2-1	ASSFGGSGPYNEQF
TRBD2	TRBV14	.	TRBJ2-3	ASSRIAGVDTDTQY
TRBD2	TRBV7-9	.	TRBJ2-1	ASSLAGGRYNEQF
.	TRBV6-5	.	TRBJ2-5	ASSFGGGETQY
TRBD2	TRBV2	few	TRBJ2-1	ASSRTSGNFNEQF
TRBD1	TRBV12-5	.	TRBJ1-2	ASGTRTGGNYGYT
.	TRBV7-9	.	TRBJ1-5	ASSLETTQGGNQPQH
.	TRBV4-1	.	TRBJ2-7	ASSPLTGEQY
.	TRBV4-1	.	TRBJ2-2	ASSQPPRLKPNTGELF
.	TRBV5-5	once	TRBJ2-7	ASSLSSETYEQY
.	TRBV27	.	TRBJ2-7	ASSEDRLYEQY
.	TRBV7-2	.	TRBJ2-4	ASSLSPPYGKNIQY
.	TRBV7-7	few	TRBJ2-5	ASSLNGELGQETQY
TRBD1	TRBV7-9	.	TRBJ2-1	ASSHEPDRASSYNEQF
TRBD1	TRBV18	.	TRBJ2-7	ASSPPGQGYGEQY
TRBD1	TRBV5-6	few	TRBJ1-2	ASSSRMTGIDYGYT
TRBD2	TRBV27	.	TRBJ2-1	ASSLLAGPHNEQF
TRBD1	TRBV5-1	.	TRBJ1-2	ASSYGDRDGRGYT
.	TRBV18	.	TRBJ1-1	ASSPLNSEAF
TRBD1	TRBV28	.	TRBJ2-1	ASSLVRGKPSQKNEQF
.	TRBV2	.	TRBJ1-2	ARASFCGYT